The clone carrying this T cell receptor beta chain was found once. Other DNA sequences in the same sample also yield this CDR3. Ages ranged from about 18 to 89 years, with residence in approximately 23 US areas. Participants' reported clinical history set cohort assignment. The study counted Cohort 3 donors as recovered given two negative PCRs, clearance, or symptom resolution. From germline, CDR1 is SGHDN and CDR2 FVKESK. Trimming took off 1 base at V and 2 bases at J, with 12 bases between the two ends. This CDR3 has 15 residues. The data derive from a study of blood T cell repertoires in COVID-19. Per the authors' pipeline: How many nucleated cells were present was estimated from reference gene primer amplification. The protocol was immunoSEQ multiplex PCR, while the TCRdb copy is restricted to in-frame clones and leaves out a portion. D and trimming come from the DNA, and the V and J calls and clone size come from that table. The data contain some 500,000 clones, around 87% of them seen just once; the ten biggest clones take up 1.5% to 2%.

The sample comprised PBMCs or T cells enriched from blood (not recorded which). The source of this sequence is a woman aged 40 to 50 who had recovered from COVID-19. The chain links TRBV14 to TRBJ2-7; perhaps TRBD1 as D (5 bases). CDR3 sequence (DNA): TGTGCCAGCAGCCAAGTGGGCAGGGAAGCCTACGAGCAGTACTTC. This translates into CASSQVGREAYEQYF.